This TCR beta chain was recovered during a study of cytotoxic CD8 clonotypes in ibrutinib-treated CLL. The intended depth for sequencing was 1 in 200,000 to 1 in 1 million T cells. Measured with immunoSEQ multiplex PCR; TCRdb has only the in-frame clones, and not every one. Here the sample spans 95,000 to 100,000 clones, 70% to 80% being singletons. Concerning this clone: Antigen specificity is unknown.

The CDR3 totals 13 residues. Per the germline V gene, CDR1 is GTSNPN and CDR2 is SVGIG (reference sequence). V was pared by 4 bases and J by 3 bases, with 9 bases between. General study findings and limits: Public clonotypes proved infrequent, and on treatment they shrank or remained steady. Elevated clonality accompanied ibrutinib response, with a return toward baseline values at progression.

Sample: PBMCs, taken after 12 months of ibrutinib treatment. The receptor's source is a human donor with chronic lymphocytic leukemia. J is TRBJ1-4 and V is TRBV30; tentative D call: TRBD1 (5 bases). The CDR3 DNA is TGTGCCTGGACACGGGACGCTAATGAAAAACTGTTTTTT. Amino acids: CAWTRDANEKLFF.